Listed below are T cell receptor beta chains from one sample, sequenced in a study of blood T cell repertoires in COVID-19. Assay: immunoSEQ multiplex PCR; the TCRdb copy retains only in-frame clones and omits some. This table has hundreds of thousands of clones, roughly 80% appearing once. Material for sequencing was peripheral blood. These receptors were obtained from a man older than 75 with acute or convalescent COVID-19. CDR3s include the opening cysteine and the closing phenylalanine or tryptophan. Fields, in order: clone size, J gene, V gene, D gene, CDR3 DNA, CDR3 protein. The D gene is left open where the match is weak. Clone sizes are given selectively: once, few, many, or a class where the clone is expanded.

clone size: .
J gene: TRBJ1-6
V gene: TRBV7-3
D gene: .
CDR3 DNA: TGTGCCAGCAGTTACGGGGGCTCCTATAATTCACCCCTCCACTTT
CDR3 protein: CASSYGGSYNSPLHF

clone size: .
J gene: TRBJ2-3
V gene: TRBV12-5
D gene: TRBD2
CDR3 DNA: TGTGCTAGTGGTACCAGCGGGGGCTTCCCAGATACGCAGTATTTT
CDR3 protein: CASGTSGGFPDTQYF

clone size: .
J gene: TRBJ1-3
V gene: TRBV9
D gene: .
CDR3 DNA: TGTGCCAGCAGCGTAGGTAACAGCCCGACAAGTTGGTCAGGAAACACCATATATTTT
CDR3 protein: CASSVGNSPTSWSGNTIYF

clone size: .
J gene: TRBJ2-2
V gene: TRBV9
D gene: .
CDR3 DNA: TGTGCCAGCAGCGTAGCGGGAGTAAACAGGAACACCGGGGAGCTGTTTTTT
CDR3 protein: CASSVAGVNRNTGELFF

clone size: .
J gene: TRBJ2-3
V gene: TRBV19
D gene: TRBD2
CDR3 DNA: TGTGCCAGTAGCATAACCAGTCCGGGACTACTTTTTTGGGATACGCAGTATTTT
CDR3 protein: CASSITSPGLLFWDTQYF

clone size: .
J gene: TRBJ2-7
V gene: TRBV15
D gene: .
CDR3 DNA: TGTGCCACCAGCATGCGGGACAGAACCTACGAGCAGTACTTC
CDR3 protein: CATSMRDRTYEQYF

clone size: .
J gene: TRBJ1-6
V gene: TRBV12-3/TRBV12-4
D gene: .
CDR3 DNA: TGTGCCACTAGCCGAGAGGTGAATTCACCCCTCCACTTT
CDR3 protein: CATSREVNSPLHF

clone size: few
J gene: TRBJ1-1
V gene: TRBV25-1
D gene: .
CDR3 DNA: TGTGCCAGCAGTGAATGGGCTCCTACGGAGGCCACTGAAGCTTTCTTT
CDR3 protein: CASSEWAPTEATEAFF

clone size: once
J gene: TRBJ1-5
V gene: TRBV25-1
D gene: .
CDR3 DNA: TGTGCCAGCAGTGTCCAGAATCAGCCCCAGCATTTT
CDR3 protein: CASSVQNQPQHF

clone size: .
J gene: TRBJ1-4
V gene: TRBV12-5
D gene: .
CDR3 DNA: TGTGCTAGCTCGGCTAAGGGGATAAGGAATGAAAAACTGTTTTTT
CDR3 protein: CASSAKGIRNEKLFF

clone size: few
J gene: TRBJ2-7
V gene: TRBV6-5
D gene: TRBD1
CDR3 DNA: TGTGCCAGCAGCCGGGACAGGGTTTACGAGCAGTACTTC
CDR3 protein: CASSRDRVYEQYF

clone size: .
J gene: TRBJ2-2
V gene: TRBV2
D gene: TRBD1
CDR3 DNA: TGTGCCAGCAGTGTGAGGACAGGGAGCACCGGGGAGCTGTTTTTT
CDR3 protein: CASSVRTGSTGELFF

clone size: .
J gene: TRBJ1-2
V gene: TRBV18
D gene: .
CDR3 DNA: TGTGCCAGCTCACCCTCATGGGAGGCTAACTATGGCTACACCTTC
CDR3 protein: CASSPSWEANYGYTF

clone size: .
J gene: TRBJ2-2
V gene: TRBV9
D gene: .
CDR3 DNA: TGTGCCAGCAGCGTAGCCCCCACGAACACCGGGGAGCTGTTTTTT
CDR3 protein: CASSVAPTNTGELFF

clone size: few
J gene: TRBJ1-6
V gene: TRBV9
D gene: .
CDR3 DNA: TGTGCCAGCAGCGCCGACATTAATTCACCCCTCCACTTT
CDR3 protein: CASSADINSPLHF

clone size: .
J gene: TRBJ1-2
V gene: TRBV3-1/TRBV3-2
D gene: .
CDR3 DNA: TGTGCCAGCGGCCACCTTTATGGCTACACCTTC
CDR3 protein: CASGHLYGYTF

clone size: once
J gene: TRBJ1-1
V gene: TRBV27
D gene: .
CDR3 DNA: TGTGCCAGCAGAGGAGGGACGATAAGAGGGAACACTGAAGCTTTCTTT
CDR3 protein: CASRGGTIRGNTEAFF

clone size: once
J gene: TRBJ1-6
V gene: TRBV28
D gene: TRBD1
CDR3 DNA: TGTGCCAGCAGGGGGACAGGACCTTTTTCACCCCTCCACTTT
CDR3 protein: CASRGTGPFSPLHF

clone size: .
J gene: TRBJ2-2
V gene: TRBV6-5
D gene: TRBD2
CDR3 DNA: TGTGCCAGCAGTTACGAAGCGGGGGGAACCACCGGGGAGCTGTTTTTT
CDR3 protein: CASSYEAGGTTGELFF

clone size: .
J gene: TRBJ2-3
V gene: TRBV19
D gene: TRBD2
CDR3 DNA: TGTGCCTGCAAAGCGGGGGGCCCCACAGATACGCAGTATTTT
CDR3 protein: CACKAGGPTDTQYF

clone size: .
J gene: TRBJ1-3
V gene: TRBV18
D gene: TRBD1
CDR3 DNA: TGTGCCAGCTCACCACTGGGACAGCGGACCTCTGGAAACACCATATATTTT
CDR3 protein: CASSPLGQRTSGNTIYF

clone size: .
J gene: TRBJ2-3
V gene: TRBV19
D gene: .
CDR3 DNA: TGTGCCAGTAGTATAGGGCGGGATACGCAGTATTTT
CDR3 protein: CASSIGRDTQYF

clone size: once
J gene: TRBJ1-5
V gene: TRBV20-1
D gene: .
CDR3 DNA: TGCAGTGCTAGTCAGGGGAGCAATCAGCCCCAGCATTTT
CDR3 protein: CSASQGSNQPQHF

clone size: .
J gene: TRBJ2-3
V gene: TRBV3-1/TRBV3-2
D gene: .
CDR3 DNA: TGTGCCAGCAGCCCCCTAGGCCTCGGCGGCCCCCGGGATACGCAGTATTTT
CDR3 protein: CASSPLGLGGPRDTQYF

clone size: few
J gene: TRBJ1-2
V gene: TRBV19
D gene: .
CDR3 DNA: TGTGCCAGTAGGGGCCCGGGAAACTATGGCTACACCTTC
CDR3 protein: CASRGPGNYGYTF

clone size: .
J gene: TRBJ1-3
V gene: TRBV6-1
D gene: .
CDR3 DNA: TGTGCCAGCAGTGAAACCACCGTGTTGAGCACCATATATTTT
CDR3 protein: CASSETTVLSTIYF

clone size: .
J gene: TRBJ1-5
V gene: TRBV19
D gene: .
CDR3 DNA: TGTGCCAGTCGAACGGGTCTACGCGAGAATCAGCCCCAGCATTTT
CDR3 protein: CASRTGLRENQPQHF

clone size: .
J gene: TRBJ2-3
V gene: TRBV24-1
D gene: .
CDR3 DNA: TGTGCCACCAGTGATTTTACAGGGTATAGCACAGATACGCAGTATTTT
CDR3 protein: CATSDFTGYSTDTQYF

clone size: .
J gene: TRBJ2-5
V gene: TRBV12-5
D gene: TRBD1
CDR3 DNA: TGTGCTAGTGGGTCCGGGACAGGGCACCGGGAGACCCAGTACTTC
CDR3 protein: CASGSGTGHRETQYF

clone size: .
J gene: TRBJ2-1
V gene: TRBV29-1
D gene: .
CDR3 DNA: TGCAGCGTTGAAAGGACACTCTACAATGAGCAGTTCTTC
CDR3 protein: CSVERTLYNEQFF

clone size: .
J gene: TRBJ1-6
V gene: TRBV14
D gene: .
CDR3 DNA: TGTGCCAGCAGCCAAGAAACAGGGAGAGGTTCACCCCTCCACTTT
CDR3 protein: CASSQETGRGSPLHF

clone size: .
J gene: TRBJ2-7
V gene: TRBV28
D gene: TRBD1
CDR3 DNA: TGTGCCAGCAGTGATGCTCGGACAGGGGTTTGGGAGCAGTACTTC
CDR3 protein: CASSDARTGVWEQYF

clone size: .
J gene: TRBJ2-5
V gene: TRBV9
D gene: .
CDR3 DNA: TGTGCCAGCAGCGTAGGGGGGGTACAAGAGACCCAGTACTTC
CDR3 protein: CASSVGGVQETQYF

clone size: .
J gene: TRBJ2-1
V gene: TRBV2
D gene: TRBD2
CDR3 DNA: TGTGCCAGCCGCGGTAGGCAGGGAGGGTCGGGTGAGCAGTTCTTC
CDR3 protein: CASRGRQGGSGEQFF

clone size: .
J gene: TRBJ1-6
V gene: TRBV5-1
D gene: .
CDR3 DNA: TGCGCCAGCAGACCCGGGACTTATGAGAATTCACCCCTCCACTTT
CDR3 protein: CASRPGTYENSPLHF

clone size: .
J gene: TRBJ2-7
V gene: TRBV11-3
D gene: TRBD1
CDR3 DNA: TGTGCCAGCAGCATAGGACAGGGGTCCAGCTCCTACGAGCAGTACTTC
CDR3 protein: CASSIGQGSSSYEQYF

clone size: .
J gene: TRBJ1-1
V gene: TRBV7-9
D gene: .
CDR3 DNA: TGTGCCAGCAGGAGGGTGTCGAACACTGAAGCTTTCTTT
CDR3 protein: CASRRVSNTEAFF

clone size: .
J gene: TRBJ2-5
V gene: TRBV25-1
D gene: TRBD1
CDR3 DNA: TGTGCCAGCAGTGAACGGGGACAGCCCCAAGAGACCCAGTACTTC
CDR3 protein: CASSERGQPQETQYF

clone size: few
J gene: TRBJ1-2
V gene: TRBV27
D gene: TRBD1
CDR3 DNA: TGTGCCAGCAGTATCCAGGGGGCTGACTATGGCTACACCTTC
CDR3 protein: CASSIQGADYGYTF

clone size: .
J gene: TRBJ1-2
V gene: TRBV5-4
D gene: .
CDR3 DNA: TGTGCCAGCAGCTTGGATCAGGGCCTTAACTATGGCTACACCTTC
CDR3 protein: CASSLDQGLNYGYTF

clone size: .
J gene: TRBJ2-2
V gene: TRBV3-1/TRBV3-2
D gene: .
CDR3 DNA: TGTGCCAGCAGCCGTCAAACGCGGGCCGGGGAGCTGTTTTTT
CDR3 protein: CASSRQTRAGELFF

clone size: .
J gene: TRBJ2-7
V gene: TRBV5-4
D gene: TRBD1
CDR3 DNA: TGTGCCAGCAGCTTGTGGGACAGGGGGCTTTACGAGCAGTACTTC
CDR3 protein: CASSLWDRGLYEQYF

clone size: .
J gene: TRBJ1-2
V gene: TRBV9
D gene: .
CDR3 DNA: TGTGCCAGCTCAAGTAGGGGGGGAGGAACAGGGCGGAACTATGGCTACACCTTC
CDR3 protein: CASSSRGGGTGRNYGYTF

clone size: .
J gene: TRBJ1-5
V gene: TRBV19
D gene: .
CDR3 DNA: TGTGCCACCCGACAGTTCGTGAGCAATCAGCCCCAGCATTTT
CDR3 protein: CATRQFVSNQPQHF

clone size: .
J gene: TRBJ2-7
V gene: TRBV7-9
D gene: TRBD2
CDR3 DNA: TGTGCCAGCAGCGGCCCGGGACTAGCGGGACAGACCTACGAGCAGTACTTC
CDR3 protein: CASSGPGLAGQTYEQYF

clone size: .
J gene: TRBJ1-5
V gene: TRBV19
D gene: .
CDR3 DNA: TGTGCCAGTAGTAGGACAGTAAGGATGGATAGCAATCAGCCCCAGCATTTT
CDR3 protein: CASSRTVRMDSNQPQHF

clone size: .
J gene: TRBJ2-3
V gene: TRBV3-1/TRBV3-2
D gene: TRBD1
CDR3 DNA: TGTGCCAGCAGCCAAGATCCGACAGGGGGCAAGACAGATACGCAGTATTTT
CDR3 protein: CASSQDPTGGKTDTQYF

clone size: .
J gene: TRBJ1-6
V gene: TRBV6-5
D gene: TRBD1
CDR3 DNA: TGTGCCAGCAGGTTACAGGGGGAGAGGTCACCCCTCCACTTT
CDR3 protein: CASRLQGERSPLHF

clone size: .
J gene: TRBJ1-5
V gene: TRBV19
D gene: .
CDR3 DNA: TGTGCCAGTAGTCTACAGGGTCAGCCCCAGCATTTT
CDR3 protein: CASSLQGQPQHF